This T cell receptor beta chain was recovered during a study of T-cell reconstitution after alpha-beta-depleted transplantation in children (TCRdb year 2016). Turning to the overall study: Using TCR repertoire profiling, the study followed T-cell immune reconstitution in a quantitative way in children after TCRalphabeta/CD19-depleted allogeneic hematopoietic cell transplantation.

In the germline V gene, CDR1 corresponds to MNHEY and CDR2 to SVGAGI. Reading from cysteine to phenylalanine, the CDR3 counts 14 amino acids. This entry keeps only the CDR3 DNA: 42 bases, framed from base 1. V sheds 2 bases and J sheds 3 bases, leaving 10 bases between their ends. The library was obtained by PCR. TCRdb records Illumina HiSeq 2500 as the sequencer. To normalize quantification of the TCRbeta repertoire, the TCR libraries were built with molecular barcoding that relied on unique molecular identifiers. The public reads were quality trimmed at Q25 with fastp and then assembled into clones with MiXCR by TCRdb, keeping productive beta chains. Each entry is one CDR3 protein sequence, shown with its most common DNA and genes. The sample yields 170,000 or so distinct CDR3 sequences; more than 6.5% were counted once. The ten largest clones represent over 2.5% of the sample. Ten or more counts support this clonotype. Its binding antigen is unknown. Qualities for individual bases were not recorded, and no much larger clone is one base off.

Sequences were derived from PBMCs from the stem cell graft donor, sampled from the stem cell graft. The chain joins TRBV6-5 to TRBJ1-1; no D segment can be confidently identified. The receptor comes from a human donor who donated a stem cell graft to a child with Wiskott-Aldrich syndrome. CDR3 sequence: CASSYNLGDTEAFF. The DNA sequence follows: TGTGCCAGCAGTTACAATCTGGGTGACACTGAAGCTTTCTTT.